The rows below give T cell receptor beta chains drawn from one sample of a study of blood T cell repertoires in COVID-19. Sequencing was performed with immunoSEQ multiplex PCR; in TCRdb, only in-frame clones are kept and a portion is missing. The sample lists hundreds of thousands of clones; over 80% were seen once. Specimen: peripheral blood. The receptors here all came from a woman aged 40 to 50 who had recovered from COVID-19. The CDR3 runs from the conserved cysteine through the conserved F or W. A D gene is named only where the DNA matches it firmly. Size is stated for part of the rows, as once, few or many counts, or as a class when the clone is expanded.

TRBV11-2	NA	TRBJ1-1	NA	TGTGCCAGCAGCCTGGACTACACTGAAGCTTTCTTT	CASSLDYTEAFF
TRBV4-3	NA	TRBJ2-7	once	TGCGCCAGCAGCCAAGTCGGGGGTAACTCCTACGAGCAGTACTTC	CASSQVGGNSYEQYF
TRBV7-2	TRBD1	TRBJ1-2	NA	TGTGCCAGCAGCTTATACTTGACAGGGCAGGGCTATGGCTACACCTTC	CASSLYLTGQGYGYTF
TRBV29-1	TRBD1	TRBJ1-1	NA	TGCAGCGTGACAGGGGCCCCTGGGGGCACTGAAGCTTTCTTT	CSVTGAPGGTEAFF
TRBV29-1	NA	TRBJ2-7	NA	TGCAGCGTGATGGACGGAGGCGAGGCCAGATACTTC	CSVMDGGEARYF
TRBV9	TRBD1	TRBJ1-2	NA	TGTGCCAGCAGTCGAACCGGGACAGGGGTGAATGGCTACACCTTC	CASSRTGTGVNGYTF
TRBV15	NA	TRBJ2-3	NA	TGTGCCACCAGCAGAGATAGTCCAACGCAGTATTTT	CATSRDSPTQYF
TRBV5-5	TRBD1	TRBJ1-6	NA	TGTGCCAGCAGCTTCACAGGGGCCGTTTATTTGGGGTCACCCCTCCACTTT	CASSFTGAVYLGSPLHF
TRBV7-9	TRBD1	TRBJ2-2	NA	TGTGCCAGCAGCCCTGGGACAGGGTCGTACACCGGGGAGCTGTTTTTT	CASSPGTGSYTGELFF
TRBV2	TRBD1	TRBJ2-1	NA	TGTGCCAGCAGTGTGGAGACAGGGGGAGGTGAGCAGTTCTTC	CASSVETGGGEQFF
TRBV5-4	NA	TRBJ2-7	NA	TGTGCCAGCAGCTTGGACAGGACCTACGAGCAGTACTTC	CASSLDRTYEQYF
TRBV11-2	NA	TRBJ1-1	NA	TGTGCCAGCAGCCCGCGACCGGGGTACACTGAAGCTTTCTTT	CASSPRPGYTEAFF
TRBV18	NA	TRBJ2-3	NA	TGTGCCAGCTCACCTGCGGAAAACACAGATACGCAGTATTTT	CASSPAENTDTQYF
TRBV7-9	TRBD1	TRBJ1-4	NA	TGTGCCAGCAGCTTGCAGGGGGGATATGAAAAACTGTTTTTT	CASSLQGGYEKLFF